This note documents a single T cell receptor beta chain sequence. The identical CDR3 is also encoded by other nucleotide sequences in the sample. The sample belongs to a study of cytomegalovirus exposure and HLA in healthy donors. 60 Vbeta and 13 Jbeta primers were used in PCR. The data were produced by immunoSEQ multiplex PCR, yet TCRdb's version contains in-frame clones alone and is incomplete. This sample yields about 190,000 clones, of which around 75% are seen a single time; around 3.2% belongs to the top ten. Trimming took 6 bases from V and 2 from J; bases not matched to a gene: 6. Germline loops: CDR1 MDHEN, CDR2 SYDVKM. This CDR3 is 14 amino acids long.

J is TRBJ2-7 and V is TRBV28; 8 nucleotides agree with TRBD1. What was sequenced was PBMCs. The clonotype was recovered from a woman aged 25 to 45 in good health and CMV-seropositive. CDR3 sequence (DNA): TGTGCCAGCAGACCCGGGACAGGAGCCTACGAGCAGTACTTC. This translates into CASRPGTGAYEQYF. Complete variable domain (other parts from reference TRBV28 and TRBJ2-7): DVKVTQSSRYLVKRTGEKVFLECVQDMDHENMFWYRQDPGLGLRLIYFSYDVKMKEKGDIPEGYSVSREKKERFSLILESASTNQTSMYLCASRPGTGAYEQYFGPGTRLTVT.